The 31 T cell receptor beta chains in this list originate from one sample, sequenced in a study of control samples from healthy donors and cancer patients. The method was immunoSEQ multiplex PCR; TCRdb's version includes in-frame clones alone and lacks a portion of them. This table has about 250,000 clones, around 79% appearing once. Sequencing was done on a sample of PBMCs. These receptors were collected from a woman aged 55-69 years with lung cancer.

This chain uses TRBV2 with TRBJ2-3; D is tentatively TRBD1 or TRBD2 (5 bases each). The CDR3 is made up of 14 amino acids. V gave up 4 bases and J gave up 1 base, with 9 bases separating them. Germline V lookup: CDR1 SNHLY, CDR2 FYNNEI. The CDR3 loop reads CASSGQGRTDTQYF. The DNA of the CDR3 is TGTGCCAGCAGTGGCCAGGGACGCACAGATACGCAGTATTTT.

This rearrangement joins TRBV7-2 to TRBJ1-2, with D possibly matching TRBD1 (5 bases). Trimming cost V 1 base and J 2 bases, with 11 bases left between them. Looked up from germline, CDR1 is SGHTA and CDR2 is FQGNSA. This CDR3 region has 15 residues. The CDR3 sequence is CASSLVFRDNYGYTF. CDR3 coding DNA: TGTGCCAGCAGCTTAGTATTCCGGGACAACTATGGCTACACCTTC.

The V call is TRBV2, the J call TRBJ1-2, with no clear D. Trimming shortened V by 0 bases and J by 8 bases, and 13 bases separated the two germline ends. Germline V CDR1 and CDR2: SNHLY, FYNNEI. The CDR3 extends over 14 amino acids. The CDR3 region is CASSEARGTEGYTF. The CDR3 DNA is TGTGCCAGCAGTGAAGCCCGGGGAACGGAAGGCTACACCTTC.

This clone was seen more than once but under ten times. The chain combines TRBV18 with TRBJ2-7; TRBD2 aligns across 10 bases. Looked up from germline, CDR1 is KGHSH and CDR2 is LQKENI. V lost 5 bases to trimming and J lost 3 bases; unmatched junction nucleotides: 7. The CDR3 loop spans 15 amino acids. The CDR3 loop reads CASSSGLADNYEQYF. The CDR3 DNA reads TGTGCCAGCTCATCAGGACTAGCGGATAACTACGAGCAGTACTTC.

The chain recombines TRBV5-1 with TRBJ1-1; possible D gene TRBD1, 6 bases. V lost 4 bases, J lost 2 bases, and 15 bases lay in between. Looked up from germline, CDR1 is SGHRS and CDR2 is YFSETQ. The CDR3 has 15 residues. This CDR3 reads CASSARDIVNTEAFF. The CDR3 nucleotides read TGCGCCAGCAGCGCTCGGGACATCGTAAACACTGAAGCTTTCTTT.

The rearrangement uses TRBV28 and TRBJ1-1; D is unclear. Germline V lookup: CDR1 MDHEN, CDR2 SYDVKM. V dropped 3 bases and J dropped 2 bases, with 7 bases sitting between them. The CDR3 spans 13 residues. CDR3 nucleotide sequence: TGTGCCAGCAGTTTGGTGGTTAACACTGAAGCTTTCTTT. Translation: CASSLVVNTEAFF.

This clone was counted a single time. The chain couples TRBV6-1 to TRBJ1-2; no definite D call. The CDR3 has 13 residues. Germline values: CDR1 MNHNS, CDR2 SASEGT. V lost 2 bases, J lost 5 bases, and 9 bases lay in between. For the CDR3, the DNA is TGTGCCAGCAGTGAACCGAGGGAATATGGCTACACCTTC. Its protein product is CASSEPREYGYTF.

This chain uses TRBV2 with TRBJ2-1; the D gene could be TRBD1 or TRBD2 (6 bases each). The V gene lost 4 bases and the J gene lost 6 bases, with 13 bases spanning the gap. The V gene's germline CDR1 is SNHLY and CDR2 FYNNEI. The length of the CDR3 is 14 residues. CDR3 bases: TGTGCCAGCAGTGTAGGGGGGATTAGCAATGAGCAGTTCTTC. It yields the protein CASSVGGISNEQFF. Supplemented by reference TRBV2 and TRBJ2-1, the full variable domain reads EPEVTQTPSHQVTQMGQEVILRCVPISNHLYFYWYRQILGQKVEFLVSFYNNEISEKSEIFDDQFSVERPDGSNFTLKIRSTKLEDSAMYFCASSVGGISNEQFFGPGTRLTVL.

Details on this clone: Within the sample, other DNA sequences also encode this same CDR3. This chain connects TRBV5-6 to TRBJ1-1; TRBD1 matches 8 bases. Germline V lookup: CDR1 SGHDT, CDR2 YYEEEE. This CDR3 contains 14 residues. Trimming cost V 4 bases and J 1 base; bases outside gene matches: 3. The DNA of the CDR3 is TGTGCCAGCAGCCGTGGGACAGGGAACACTGAAGCTTTCTTT. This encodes CASSRGTGNTEAFF.

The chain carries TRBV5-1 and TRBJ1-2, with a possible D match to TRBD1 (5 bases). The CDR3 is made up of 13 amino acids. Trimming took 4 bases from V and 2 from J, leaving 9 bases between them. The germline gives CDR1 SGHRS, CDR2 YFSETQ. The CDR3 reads CASSPEGNYGYTF. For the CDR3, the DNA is TGCGCCAGCAGCCCGGAGGGGAACTATGGCTACACCTTC.

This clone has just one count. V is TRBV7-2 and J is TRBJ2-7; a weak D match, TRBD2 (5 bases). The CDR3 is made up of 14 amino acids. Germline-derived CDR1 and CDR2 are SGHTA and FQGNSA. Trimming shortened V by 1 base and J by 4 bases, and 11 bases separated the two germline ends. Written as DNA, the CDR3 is TGTGCCAGCAGCTTAGGACTAAACAATTACGAGCAGTACTTC. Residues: CASSLGLNNYEQYF. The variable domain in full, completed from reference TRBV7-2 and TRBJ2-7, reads GAGVSQSPSNKVTEKGKDVELRCDPISGHTALYWYRQSLGQGLEFLIYFQGNSAPDKSGLPSDRFSAERTGGSVSTLTIQRTQQEDSAVYLCASSLGLNNYEQYFGPGTRLTVT.

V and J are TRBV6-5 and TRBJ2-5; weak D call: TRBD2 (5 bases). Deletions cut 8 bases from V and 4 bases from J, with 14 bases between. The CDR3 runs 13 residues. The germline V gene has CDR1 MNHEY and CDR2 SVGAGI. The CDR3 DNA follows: TGTGCCAGCCTTGGACTGACCGGAGAGACCCAGTACTTC. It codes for CASLGLTGETQYF.

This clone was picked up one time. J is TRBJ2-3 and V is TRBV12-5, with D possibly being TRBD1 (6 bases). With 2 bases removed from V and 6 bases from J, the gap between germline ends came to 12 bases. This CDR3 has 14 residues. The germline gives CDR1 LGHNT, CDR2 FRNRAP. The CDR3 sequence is CASGLSLRGDTQYF. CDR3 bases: TGTGCTAGTGGTTTGTCCCTGAGGGGGGATACGCAGTATTTT.

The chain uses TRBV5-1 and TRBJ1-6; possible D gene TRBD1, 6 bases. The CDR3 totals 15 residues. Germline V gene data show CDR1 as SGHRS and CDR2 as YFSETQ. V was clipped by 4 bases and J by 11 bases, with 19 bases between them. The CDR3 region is CASSPKGGDRPPLHF. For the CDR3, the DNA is TGCGCCAGCAGCCCCAAGGGGGGTGATAGGCCACCCCTCCACTTT.

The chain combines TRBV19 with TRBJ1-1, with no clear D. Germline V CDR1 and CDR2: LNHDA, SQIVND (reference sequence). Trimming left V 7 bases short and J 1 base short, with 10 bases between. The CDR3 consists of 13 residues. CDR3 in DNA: TGTGCCAGTATCCGGACGGCGAACACTGAAGCTTTCTTT. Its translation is CASIRTANTEAFF.

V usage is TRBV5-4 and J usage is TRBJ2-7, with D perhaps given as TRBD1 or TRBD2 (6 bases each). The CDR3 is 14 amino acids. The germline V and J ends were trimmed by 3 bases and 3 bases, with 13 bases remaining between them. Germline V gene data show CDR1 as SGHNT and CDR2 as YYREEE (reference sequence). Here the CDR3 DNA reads TGTGCCAGCAGCTCCGGGGGCGATCACTACGAGCAGTACTTC. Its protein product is CASSSGGDHYEQYF.

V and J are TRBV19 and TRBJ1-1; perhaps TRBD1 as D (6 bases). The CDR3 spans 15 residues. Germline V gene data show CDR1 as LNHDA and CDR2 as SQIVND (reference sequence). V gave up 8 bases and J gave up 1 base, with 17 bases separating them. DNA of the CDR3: TGTGCCAGTCTTTTCCGGGCAGGGGCGAACACTGAAGCTTTCTTT. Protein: CASLFRAGANTEAFF.

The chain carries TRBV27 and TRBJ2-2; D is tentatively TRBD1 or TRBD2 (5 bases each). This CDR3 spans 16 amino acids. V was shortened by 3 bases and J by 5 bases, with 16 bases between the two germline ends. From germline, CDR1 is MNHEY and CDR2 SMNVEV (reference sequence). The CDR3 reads CASSFFGTLTTGELFF. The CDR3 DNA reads TGTGCCAGCAGTTTCTTTGGGACGTTAACGACCGGGGAGCTGTTTTTT.

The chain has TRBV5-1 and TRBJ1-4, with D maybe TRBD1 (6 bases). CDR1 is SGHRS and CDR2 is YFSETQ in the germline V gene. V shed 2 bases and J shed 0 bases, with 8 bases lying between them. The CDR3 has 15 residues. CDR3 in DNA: TGCGCCAGCAGCTTCGCAGGGGCAACTAATGAAAAACTGTTTTTT. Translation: CASSFAGATNEKLFF.

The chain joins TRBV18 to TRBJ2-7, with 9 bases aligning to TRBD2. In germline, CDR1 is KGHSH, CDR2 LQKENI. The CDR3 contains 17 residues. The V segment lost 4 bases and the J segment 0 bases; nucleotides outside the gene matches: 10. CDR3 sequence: CASSLKAGGPNSYEQYF. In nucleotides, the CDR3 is TGTGCCAGCTCACTTAAAGCGGGGGGCCCCAACTCCTACGAGCAGTACTTC.

CDR3 loop: CAWRPGLLTDNEQFF. The DNA of the CDR3 is TGTGCCTGGAGACCGGGTTTACTGACTGACAATGAGCAGTTCTTC. The gene calls are TRBV30 and TRBJ2-1; D remains unclear. The V gene's germline CDR1 is GTSNPN and CDR2 SVGIG (reference sequence). The CDR3 length is 15 residues. V lost 3 bases and J lost 5, with 17 bases in between.

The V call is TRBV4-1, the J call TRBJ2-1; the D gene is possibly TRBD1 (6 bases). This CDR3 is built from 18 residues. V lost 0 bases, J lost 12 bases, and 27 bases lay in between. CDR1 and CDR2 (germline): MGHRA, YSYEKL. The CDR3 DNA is TGCGCCAGCAGCCAAGATCATAGGGCCCACATAACACAAGGGGGGCAGTTCTTC. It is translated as CASSQDHRAHITQGGQFF.

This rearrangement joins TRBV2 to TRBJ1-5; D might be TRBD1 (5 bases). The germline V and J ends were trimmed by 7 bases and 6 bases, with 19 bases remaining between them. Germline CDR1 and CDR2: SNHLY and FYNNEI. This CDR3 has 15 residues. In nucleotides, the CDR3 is TGTGCCAGCAACAAGGATGGGGGAGGTAGTCAGCCCCAGCATTTT. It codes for CASNKDGGGSQPQHF.

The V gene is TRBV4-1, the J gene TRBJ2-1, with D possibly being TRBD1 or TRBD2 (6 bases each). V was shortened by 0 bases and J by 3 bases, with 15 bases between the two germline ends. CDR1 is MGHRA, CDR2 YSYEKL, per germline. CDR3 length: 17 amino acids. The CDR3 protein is CASSQDNGGRNYNEQFF. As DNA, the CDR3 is TGCGCCAGCAGCCAAGACAATGGGGGGCGCAACTACAATGAGCAGTTCTTC.

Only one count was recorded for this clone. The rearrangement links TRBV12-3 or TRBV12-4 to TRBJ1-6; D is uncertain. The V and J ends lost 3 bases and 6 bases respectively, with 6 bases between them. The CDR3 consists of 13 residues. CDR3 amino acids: CASSLTANSPLHF. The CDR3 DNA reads TGTGCCAGCAGTTTGACTGCTAATTCACCCCTCCACTTT.

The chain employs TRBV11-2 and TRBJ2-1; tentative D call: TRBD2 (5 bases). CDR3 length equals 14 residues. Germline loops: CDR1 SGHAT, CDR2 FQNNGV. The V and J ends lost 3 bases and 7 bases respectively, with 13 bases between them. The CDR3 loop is CASSFTREYNEQFF. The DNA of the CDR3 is TGTGCCAGCAGCTTTACTAGAGAGTATAATGAGCAGTTCTTC.

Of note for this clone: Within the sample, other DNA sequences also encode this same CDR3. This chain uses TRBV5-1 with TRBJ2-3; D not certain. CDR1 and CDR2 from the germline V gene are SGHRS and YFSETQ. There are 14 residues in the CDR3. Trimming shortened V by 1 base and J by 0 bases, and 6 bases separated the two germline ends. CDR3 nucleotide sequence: TGCGCCAGCAGCTTGTTAGGGAGCACAGATACGCAGTATTTT. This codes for CASSLLGSTDTQYF.

The CDR3 loop is CASSGRDRHKYEQYF. The CDR3, as DNA: TGTGCCAGCAGTGGCCGGGACAGGCATAAGTACGAGCAGTACTTC. The V and J genes are TRBV27 and TRBJ2-7, with 8 bases lining up with TRBD1. The junction had 10 bases not matched to a gene; V was cut back by 5 bases and J by 4 bases. Looked up from germline, CDR1 is MNHEY and CDR2 is SMNVEV (reference sequence). CDR3 length equals 15 residues.

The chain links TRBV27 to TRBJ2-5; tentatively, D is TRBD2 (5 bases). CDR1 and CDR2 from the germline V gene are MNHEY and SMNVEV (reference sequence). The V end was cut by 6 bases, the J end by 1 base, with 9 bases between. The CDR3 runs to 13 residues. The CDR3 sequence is CASRFSAQETQYF. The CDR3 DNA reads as TGTGCCAGCAGATTTAGCGCCCAAGAGACCCAGTACTTC.

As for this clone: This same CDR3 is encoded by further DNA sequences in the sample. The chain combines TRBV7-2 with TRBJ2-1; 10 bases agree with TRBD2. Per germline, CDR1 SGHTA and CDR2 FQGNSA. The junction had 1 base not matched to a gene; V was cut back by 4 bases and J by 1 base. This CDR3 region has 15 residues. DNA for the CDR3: TGTGCCAGCAGCTCGACTAGCGGGTCCTACAATGAGCAGTTCTTC. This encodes CASSSTSGSYNEQFF. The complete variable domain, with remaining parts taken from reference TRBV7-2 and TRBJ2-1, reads GAGVSQSPSNKVTEKGKDVELRCDPISGHTALYWYRQSLGQGLEFLIYFQGNSAPDKSGLPSDRFSAERTGGSVSTLTIQRTQQEDSAVYLCASSSTSGSYNEQFFGPGTRLTVL.

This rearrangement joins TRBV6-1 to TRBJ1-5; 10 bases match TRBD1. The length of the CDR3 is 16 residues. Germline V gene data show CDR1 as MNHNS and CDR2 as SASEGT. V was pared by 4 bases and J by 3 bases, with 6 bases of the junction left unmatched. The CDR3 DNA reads TGTGCCAGCAGTGCCGGGACAGGGGAAACCAATCAGCCCCAGCATTTT. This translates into CASSAGTGETNQPQHF.